This TCR beta chain was captured by sequencing in a study of tumor and adjacent non-tumor tissue in lung cancer. A modified ARM-PCR protocol with three rounds of nested PCR amplified TCRbeta. TCRdb used MiXCR to reprocess the multiplex PCR reads, holding one entry per CDR3 protein. The repertoire has some 100,000 distinct CDR3 sequences, 75% to 90% of them found once; the top ten carry 30%. A note on this clonotype: One junction end does not reproduce the germline sequence, and a read error may be involved.

Germline V lookup: CDR1 MNHEY, CDR2 SVGAGI. CDR3 length: 14 residues. The template was RNA from unsorted bulk tissue. The normal lung tissue was taken more than 3 cm from the tumor edge. The sequenced sample consisted of distant non-tumor lung tissue. This TCR was recovered from a man aged 60-69 years with small cell lung cancer. V and J are TRBV6-5 and TRBJ2-7, with a tentative D call TRBD1 (6 bases). In nucleotides, the CDR3 is TGTGCCGGCAGTTACGGGTACAGGGCCTACGAGCAGTACTTC. It translates to CAGSYGYRAYEQYF.